This is a list of T cell receptor beta chains from one sample in a study of T cells in Graves' hyperthyroidism and ophthalmopathy. TCRdb recomputed calls from the multiplex PCR reads with MiXCR, one row per CDR3 protein. In the table there are under 400,000 distinct CDR3 sequences, approximately 14% of which are singletons. Material: blood. The receptors derive from a woman younger than 30 with Graves' hyperthyroidism that later progressed to Graves' ophthalmopathy. Each CDR3 is given with its conserved first and last residue. D genes are given only for firm matches. Not every row has a clone size; where given, it reads once, few, many or a size class.

>TRBV29-1|13|TRBJ2-7|-|TRBD1
CSVGGQGWYEQYF
TGCAGCGTTGGGGGACAGGGGTGGTACGAGCAGTACTTC
>TRBV20-1|15|TRBJ2-2|-|-
CSASNRAGNTGELFF
TGCAGTGCTAGTAACAGGGCAGGGAACACCGGGGAGCTGTTTTTT
>TRBV5-1|16|TRBJ1-2|-|-
CASTLYRAGKFDGYTF
TGCGCCAGCACCCTCTACCGGGCAGGGAAGTTCGATGGCTACACCTTC
>TRBV7-9|18|TRBJ2-7|many|-
CASSLALVDGVMAYEQYF
TGTGCCAGCAGCTTAGCGCTAGTTGACGGGGTAATGGCCTACGAGCAGTACTTC
>TRBV20-1|13|TRBJ1-2|few|TRBD1
CSARVGTGDGYTF
TGCAGTGCTAGAGTTGGGACAGGGGATGGCTACACCTTC
>TRBV12-3/TRBV12-4|15|TRBJ2-1|few|TRBD2
CASSSPTSGYNEQFF
TGTGCCAGCAGTTCGCCGACTAGCGGTTACAATGAGCAGTTCTTC
>TRBV7-6|14|TRBJ2-7|few|-
CASSLKGTGDEQYF
TGTGCCAGCAGCTTAAAGGGCACGGGGGACGAGCAGTACTTC
>TRBV27|14|TRBJ2-1|-|-
CASSLTASYNEQFF
TGTGCCAGCAGTTTAACCGCCTCCTACAATGAGCAGTTCTTC
>TRBV7-8|18|TRBJ2-3|few|TRBD2
CASSLGGTSGRVADTQYF
TGTGCCAGCAGCTTAGGAGGGACTAGCGGGAGGGTAGCAGATACGCAGTATTTT
>TRBV6-9|16|TRBJ2-1|few|-
CASSYRIVPTYNEQFF
TGTGCCAGCAGCTATCGCATAGTTCCCACCTACAATGAGCAGTTCTTC
>TRBV28|15|TRBJ2-5|many|TRBD1
CASSLSGQGGETQYF
TGTGCCAGCAGTTTATCGGGACAGGGAGGAGAGACCCAGTACTTC
>TRBV6-1|15|TRBJ1-4|many|TRBD1
CASGNLGQGQEKLFF
TGTGCCAGCGGAAATTTAGGACAGGGGCAGGAAAAACTGTTTTTT
>TRBV27|16|TRBJ2-2|few|TRBD2
CASTLGGRADTGELFF
TGTGCCAGCACCCTGGGAGGGAGGGCAGACACCGGGGAGCTGTTTTTT
>TRBV12-3/TRBV12-4|16|TRBJ2-6|-|-
CASSRQVLSGANVLTF
TGTGCCAGCAGCCGTCAGGTACTCTCTGGGGCCAACGTCCTGACTTTC
>TRBV6-2/TRBV6-3|14|TRBJ2-1|few|-
CASLRAGPANEQFF
TGTGCCAGCCTCAGAGCGGGCCCTGCCAATGAGCAGTTCTTC
>TRBV28|17|TRBJ2-6|few|-
CASSIAGTDSGANVLTF
TGTGCCAGCAGTATAGCGGGGACAGACTCTGGGGCCAACGTCCTGACTTTC
>TRBV2|16|TRBJ2-7|many|TRBD2
CASSEPGGLASYEQYF
TGTGCCAGCAGTGAACCGGGGGGACTAGCCTCCTACGAGCAGTACTTC
>TRBV4-3|18|TRBJ2-7|many|TRBD2
CASSQEPGRLAGGYEQYF
TGCGCCAGCAGCCAAGAACCGGGCCGCCTAGCGGGAGGGTACGAGCAGTACTTC
>TRBV6-1|15|TRBJ2-1|many|TRBD2
CASYSLRLANNEQFF
TGTGCCAGCTATTCCCTTCGACTAGCGAACAATGAGCAGTTCTTC
>TRBV6-1|13|TRBJ1-1|many|-
CASSEQLNTEAFF
TGTGCCAGCAGTGAACAATTGAACACTGAAGCTTTCTTT
>TRBV4-1|12|TRBJ2-1|-|-
CASSRMGDEQFF
TGCGCCAGCAGCCGGATGGGGGATGAGCAGTTCTTC
>TRBV6-1|14|TRBJ1-4|few|-
CASSFGTPLEKLFF
TGTGCCAGCAGTTTCGGGACCCCCCTAGAAAAACTGTTTTTT
>TRBV29-1|13|TRBJ2-7|-|TRBD1
CSVAPGQPYEQYF
TGCAGCGTCGCCCCGGGACAGCCCTACGAGCAGTACTTC
>TRBV19|15|TRBJ2-1|-|-
CASIRGGGGYNEQFF
TGTGCCAGTATTAGGGGGGGTGGGGGCTACAATGAGCAGTTCTTC
>TRBV20-1|14|TRBJ2-7|-|TRBD2
CSATGLAGFLEQYF
TGCAGTGCTACGGGACTAGCGGGATTCCTCGAGCAGTACTTC
>TRBV6-1|14|TRBJ1-1|many|-
CASSRRDVDTEAFF
TGTGCCAGCAGCCGCCGGGACGTCGACACTGAAGCTTTCTTT
>TRBV6-5|16|TRBJ2-4|-|-
CAGSSTSKGAKNIQYF
TGTGCCGGCAGTTCCACATCAAAGGGGGCCAAAAACATTCAGTACTTC
>TRBV4-1|15|TRBJ2-7|-|-
CASSQGGDSSYEQYF
TGCGCCAGCAGCCAGGGGGGGGACAGTTCTTACGAGCAGTACTTC
>TRBV7-9|15|TRBJ2-1|many|TRBD1
CASSQGQAAYNEQFF
TGTGCCAGCAGTCAAGGACAGGCTGCATACAATGAGCAGTTCTTC
>TRBV9|16|TRBJ2-3|-|TRBD1
CASSVRGQGGTDTQYF
TGTGCCAGCAGCGTAAGGGGACAGGGAGGCACAGATACGCAGTATTTT
>TRBV4-1|14|TRBJ1-1|few|-
CASSRQVSDTEAFF
TGCGCCAGCAGCCGACAGGTGTCGGACACTGAAGCTTTCTTT
>TRBV14|15|TRBJ2-7|few|-
CASSPGTPGPYEQYF
TGTGCCAGCAGCCCCGGGACTCCAGGGCCTTACGAGCAGTACTTC
>TRBV7-9|15|TRBJ2-3|many|TRBD1
CASSPPTGGADTQYF
TGTGCCAGCAGCCCACCTACAGGGGGCGCAGATACGCAGTATTTT
>TRBV11-2|15|TRBJ2-7|many|TRBD2
CASSLWLAGSDEQYF
TGTGCCAGCAGCTTATGGCTAGCGGGATCCGACGAGCAGTACTTC
>TRBV28|14|TRBJ2-6|many|-
CASTGPSGANVLTF
TGTGCCAGCACGGGACCTTCTGGGGCCAACGTCCTGACTTTC
>TRBV28|15|TRBJ2-7|many|TRBD1
CASSFRDRSFYEQYF
TGTGCCAGCAGTTTTAGGGACAGGAGCTTCTACGAGCAGTACTTC
>TRBV11-2|18|TRBJ2-1|many|TRBD2
CASSLGRRMGSGRNEQFF
TGTGCCAGCAGCCTCGGCAGAAGAATGGGTAGCGGGAGGAATGAGCAGTTCTTC
>TRBV24-1|13|TRBJ2-5|many|TRBD1
CATSAERDRGFYF
TGTGCCACCAGTGCCGAAAGGGACAGGGGGTTCTACTTC
>TRBV10-3|15|TRBJ2-1|-|TRBD2
CAISMGREFHNEQFF
TGTGCCATCAGCATGGGGAGGGAGTTTCACAATGAGCAGTTCTTC
>TRBV27|14|TRBJ2-3|many|-
CASGRAGATDTQYF
TGTGCCAGCGGACGGGCAGGGGCGACAGATACGCAGTATTTT
>TRBV6-2/TRBV6-3|16|TRBJ1-1|many|-
CASRLNTKEANTEAFF
TGTGCCAGCAGGCTCAATACGAAAGAAGCGAACACTGAAGCTTTCTTT
>TRBV6-2/TRBV6-3|15|TRBJ2-2|many|-
CASRGRGDFTGELFF
TGTGCCAGCAGAGGGCGAGGCGACTTCACCGGGGAGCTGTTTTTT
>TRBV7-9|15|TRBJ1-5|many|-
CASSPFATNDQPQHF
TGTGCCAGCAGCCCCTTTGCGACCAACGATCAGCCCCAGCATTTT
>TRBV12-3/TRBV12-4|15|TRBJ2-2|many|TRBD1
CATSLTGTLTGELFF
TGTGCCACCTCTTTGACAGGGACCCTCACCGGGGAGCTGTTTTTT
>TRBV3-1|12|TRBJ2-4|many|-
CASSQEGSLQYF
TGTGCCAGCAGCCAAGAGGGAAGCCTTCAGTACTTC